This TCR beta chain is from a study of blood T cells in healthy people across ages. The CDR3 sequence is 16 residues long. Per germline, CDR1 MNHEY and CDR2 SMNVEV (reference sequence). Trimming removed 2 bases at V and 0 bases at J, with 8 bases between. Using a J-beta primer mix together with a sample-barcoded 5' primer, a second PCR was run for about 6 to 11 cycles. TCRdb used MiXCR to reprocess the 5' RACE reads, holding one entry per CDR3 protein. The sample has 750,000 to 950,000 distinct CDR3 sequences, about 29% seen once. This clonotype was detected many times. This sample also appeared in a second study, on T cells of mothers and their children. That investigation notes: Healthy Caucasian mothers, a few in number, and their six children were the donors. Each child gave approximately 2.8 million TCR beta CDR3 reads (each mother, over 8.5 million).

The sequence came from a woman between 40 and 50 years old in good health. The chain combines TRBV27 with TRBJ2-6; D ambiguous. What was sequenced was blood. In DNA, the CDR3 is TGTGCCAGCAGTTTAATAGAGAACTCTGGGGCCAACGTCCTGACTTTC. Translation: CASSLIENSGANVLTF. The variable domain in full, with the rest retrieved from reference TRBV27 and TRBJ2-6, is EAQVTQNPRYLITVTGKKLTVTCSQNMNHEYMSWYRQDPGLGLRQIYYSMNVEVTDKGDVPEGYKVSRKEKRNFPLILESPSPNQTSLYFCASSLIENSGANVLTFGAGSRLTVL.